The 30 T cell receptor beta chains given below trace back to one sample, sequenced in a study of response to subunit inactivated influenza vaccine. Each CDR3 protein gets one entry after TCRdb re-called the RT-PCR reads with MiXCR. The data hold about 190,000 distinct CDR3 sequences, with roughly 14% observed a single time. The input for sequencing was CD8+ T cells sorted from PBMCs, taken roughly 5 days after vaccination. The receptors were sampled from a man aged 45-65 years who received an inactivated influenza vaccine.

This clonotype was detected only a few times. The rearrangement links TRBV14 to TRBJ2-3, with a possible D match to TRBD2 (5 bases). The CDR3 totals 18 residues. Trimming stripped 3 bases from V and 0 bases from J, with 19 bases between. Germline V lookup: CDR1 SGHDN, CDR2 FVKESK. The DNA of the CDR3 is TGTGCCAGCAGCCATTTTCTGCGGCAGGAGGAGAGCACAGATACGCAGTATTTT. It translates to CASSHFLRQEESTDTQYF.

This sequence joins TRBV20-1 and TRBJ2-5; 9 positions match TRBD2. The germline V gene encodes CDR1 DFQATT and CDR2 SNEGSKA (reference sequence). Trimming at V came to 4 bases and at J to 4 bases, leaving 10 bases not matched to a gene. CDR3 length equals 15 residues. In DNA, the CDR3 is TGCAGTGCTAAATCCGGGACTAGCTACGTAGAGACCCAGTACTTC. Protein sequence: CSAKSGTSYVETQYF.

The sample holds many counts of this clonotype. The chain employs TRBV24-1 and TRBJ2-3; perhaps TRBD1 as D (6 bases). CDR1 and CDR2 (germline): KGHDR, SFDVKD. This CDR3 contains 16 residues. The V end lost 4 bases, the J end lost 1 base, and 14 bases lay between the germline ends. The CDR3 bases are TGTGCCACCAGTGAAGACAGGTTAGAAGGCACAGATACGCAGTATTTT. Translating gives CATSEDRLEGTDTQYF.

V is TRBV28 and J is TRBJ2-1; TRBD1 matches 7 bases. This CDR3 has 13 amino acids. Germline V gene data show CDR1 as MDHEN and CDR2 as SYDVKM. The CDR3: CVAGGTEHNEQFF. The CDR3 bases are TGTGTGGCAGGGGGTACAGAGCACAATGAGCAGTTCTTC.

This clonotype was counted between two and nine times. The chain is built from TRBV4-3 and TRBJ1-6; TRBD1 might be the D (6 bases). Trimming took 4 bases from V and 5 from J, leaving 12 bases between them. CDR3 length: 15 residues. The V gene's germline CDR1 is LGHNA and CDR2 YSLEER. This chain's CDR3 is CASSPGAGHNSPLHF. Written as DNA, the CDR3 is TGCGCCAGCAGCCCAGGGGCAGGCCATAATTCACCCCTCCACTTT.

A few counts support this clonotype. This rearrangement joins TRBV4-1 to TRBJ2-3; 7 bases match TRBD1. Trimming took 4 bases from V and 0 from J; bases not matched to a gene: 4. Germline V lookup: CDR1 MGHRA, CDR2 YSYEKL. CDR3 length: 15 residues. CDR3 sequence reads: CASSPLGQSTDTQYF. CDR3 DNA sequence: TGCGCCAGCAGCCCTTTGGGACAGAGCACAGATACGCAGTATTTT.

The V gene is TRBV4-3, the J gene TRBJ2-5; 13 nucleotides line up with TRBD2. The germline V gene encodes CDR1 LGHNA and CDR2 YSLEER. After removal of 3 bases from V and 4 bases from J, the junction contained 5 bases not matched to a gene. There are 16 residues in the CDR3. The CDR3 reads CASSQSGTSGTETQYF. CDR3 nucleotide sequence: TGCGCCAGCAGCCAGTCCGGGACTAGCGGGACAGAGACCCAGTACTTC.

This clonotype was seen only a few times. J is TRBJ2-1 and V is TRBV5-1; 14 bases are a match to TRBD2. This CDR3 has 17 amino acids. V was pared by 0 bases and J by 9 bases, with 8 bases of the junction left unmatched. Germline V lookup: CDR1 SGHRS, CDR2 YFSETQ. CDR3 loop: CASSLVGLAGAIGEQFF. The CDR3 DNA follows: TGCGCCAGCAGCTTGGTGGGACTAGCGGGAGCTATTGGTGAGCAGTTCTTC.

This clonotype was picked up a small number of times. The CDR3 DNA sequence: TGCGCCAGCAGCCAATTCCGCTCCTACGAGCAGTACTTC. Amino acid sequence: CASSQFRSYEQYF. The rearrangement joins TRBV4-3 to TRBJ2-7; D gene unclear. V gave up 2 bases and J gave up 0 bases, with 5 bases separating them. This CDR3 contains 13 residues. In germline, CDR1 is LGHNA, CDR2 YSLEER.

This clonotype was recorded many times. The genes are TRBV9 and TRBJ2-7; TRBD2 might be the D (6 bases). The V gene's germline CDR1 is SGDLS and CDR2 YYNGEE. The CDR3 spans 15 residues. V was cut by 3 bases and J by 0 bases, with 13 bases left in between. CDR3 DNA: TGTGCCAGCAGCGAGTCGGGAGTAAACTCCTACGAGCAGTACTTC. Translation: CASSESGVNSYEQYF.

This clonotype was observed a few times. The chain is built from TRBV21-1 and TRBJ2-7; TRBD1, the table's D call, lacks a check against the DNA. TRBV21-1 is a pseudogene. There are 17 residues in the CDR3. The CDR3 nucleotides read TGTGCCAGCAGCATCCCCGGGACCCCGAGGGCCTACTACGAGCAGTACTTC. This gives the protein CASSIPGTPRAYYEQYF.

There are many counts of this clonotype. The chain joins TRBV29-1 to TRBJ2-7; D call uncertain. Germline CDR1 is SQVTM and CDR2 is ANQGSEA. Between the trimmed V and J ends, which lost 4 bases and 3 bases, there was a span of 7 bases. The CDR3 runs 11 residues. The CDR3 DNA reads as TGCAGCGTTGTCCTCTACTACGAGCAGTACTTC. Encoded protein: CSVVLYYEQYF.

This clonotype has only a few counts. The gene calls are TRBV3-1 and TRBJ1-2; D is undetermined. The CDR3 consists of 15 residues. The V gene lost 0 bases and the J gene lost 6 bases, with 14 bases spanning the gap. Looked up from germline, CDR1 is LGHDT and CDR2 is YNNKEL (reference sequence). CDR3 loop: CASSQDQSIGNGYTF. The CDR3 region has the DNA TGTGCCAGCAGCCAAGATCAGAGCATTGGGAATGGCTACACCTTC.

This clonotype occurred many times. CDR3 nucleotide sequence: TGTGCCAGCAGCTCCGGACGGACGAATCAGCCCCAGCATTTT. Protein product: CASSSGRTNQPQHF. V gene TRBV5-6 combines with J gene TRBJ1-5, with no clear D. Germline V lookup: CDR1 SGHDT, CDR2 YYEEEE. The CDR3 has 14 residues. Trimming took off 3 bases at V and 4 bases at J, with 11 bases between the two ends. The full variable domain, rest sourced from reference TRBV5-6 and TRBJ1-5, is DAGVTQSPTHLIKTRGQQVTLRCSPKSGHDTVSWYQQALGQGPQFIFQYYEEEERQRGNFPDRFSGHQFPNYSSELNVNALLLGDSALYLCASSSGRTNQPQHFGDGTRLSIL.

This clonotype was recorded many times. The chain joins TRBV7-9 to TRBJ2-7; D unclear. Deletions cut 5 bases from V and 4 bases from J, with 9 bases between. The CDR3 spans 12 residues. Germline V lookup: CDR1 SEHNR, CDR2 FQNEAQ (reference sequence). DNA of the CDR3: TGTGCCAGCAGCCCGGACGGTTACGAGCAGTACTTC. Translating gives CASSPDGYEQYF.

The CDR3 loop is CAIRQGTNYGYTF. DNA of the CDR3: TGTGCCATCAGACAGGGGACTAACTATGGCTACACCTTC. The chain links TRBV28 to TRBJ1-2, with 8 bases aligning to TRBD1. The germline CDR1 and CDR2 sequences are MDHEN and SYDVKM. The CDR3 extends over 13 amino acids. Trimming removed 10 bases from V and 0 bases from J; junction bases left unmatched: 4.

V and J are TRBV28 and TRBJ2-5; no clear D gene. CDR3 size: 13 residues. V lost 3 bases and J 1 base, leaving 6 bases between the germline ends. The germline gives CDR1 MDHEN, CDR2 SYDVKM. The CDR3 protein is CASSFELQETQYF. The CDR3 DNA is TGTGCCAGCAGTTTCGAGCTCCAAGAGACCCAGTACTTC.

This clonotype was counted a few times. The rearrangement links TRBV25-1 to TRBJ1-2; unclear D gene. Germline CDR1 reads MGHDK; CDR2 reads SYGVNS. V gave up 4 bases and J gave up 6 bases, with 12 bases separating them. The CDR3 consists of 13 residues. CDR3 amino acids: CASSGRGLDGYTF. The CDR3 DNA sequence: TGTGCCAGCAGTGGGAGAGGGCTCGATGGCTACACCTTC.

The CDR3 DNA sequence: TGTGCCAGCAGTTTATGGGCGGAAACACCAGCAGATACGCAGTATTTT. Amino acid sequence: CASSLWAETPADTQYF. The chain carries TRBV28 and TRBJ2-3; D gene unclear. Germline V gene lookup returns CDR1 MDHEN and CDR2 SYDVKM. Trimming took 0 bases from V and 4 from J, leaving 14 bases between them. This CDR3 is 16 amino acids long. The whole variable domain, remainder taken from reference TRBV28 and TRBJ2-3, is DVKVTQSSRYLVKRTGEKVFLECVQDMDHENMFWYRQDPGLGLRLIYFSYDVKMKEKGDIPEGYSVSREKKERFSLILESASTNQTSMYLCASSLWAETPADTQYFGPGTRLTVL.

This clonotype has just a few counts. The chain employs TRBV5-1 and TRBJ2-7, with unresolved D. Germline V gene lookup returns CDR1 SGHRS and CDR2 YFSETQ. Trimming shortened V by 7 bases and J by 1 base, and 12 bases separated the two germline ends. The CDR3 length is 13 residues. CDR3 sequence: CASALTSSYEQYF. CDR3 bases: TGCGCCAGCGCACTGACATCTTCCTACGAGCAGTACTTC.

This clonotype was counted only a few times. This CDR3 is CATGTGGADQPQHF. DNA for the CDR3: TGTGCCACCGGAACAGGGGGCGCCGATCAGCCCCAGCATTTT. J is TRBJ1-5 and V is TRBV24-1, with 9 bases that match TRBD1. Unmatched junction bases numbered 7, after V lost 9 bases and J lost 5 bases. The CDR3 sequence is 14 residues long. Germline values: CDR1 KGHDR, CDR2 SFDVKD.

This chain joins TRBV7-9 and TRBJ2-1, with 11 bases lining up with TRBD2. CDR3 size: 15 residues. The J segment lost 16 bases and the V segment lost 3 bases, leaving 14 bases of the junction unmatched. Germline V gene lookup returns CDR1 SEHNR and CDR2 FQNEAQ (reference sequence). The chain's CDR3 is CASSLSDLLAGGLFF. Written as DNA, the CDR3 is TGTGCCAGCAGCTTGTCAGATCTCCTAGCGGGAGGCTTATTCTTC. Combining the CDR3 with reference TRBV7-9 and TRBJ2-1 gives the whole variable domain DTGVSQNPRHKITKRGQNVTFRCDPISEHNRLYWYRQTLGQGPEFLTYFQNEAQLEKSRLLSDRFSAERPKGSFSTLEIQRTEQGDSAMYLCASSLSDLLAGGLFFGPGTRLTVL.

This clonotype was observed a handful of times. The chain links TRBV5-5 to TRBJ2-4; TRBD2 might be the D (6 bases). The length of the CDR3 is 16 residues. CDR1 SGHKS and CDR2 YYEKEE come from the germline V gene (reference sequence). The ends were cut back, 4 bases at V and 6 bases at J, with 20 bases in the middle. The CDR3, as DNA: TGTGCCAGCAGCACAGGACTATCCCTTTCGGGAAACATTCAGTACTTC. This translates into CASSTGLSLSGNIQYF. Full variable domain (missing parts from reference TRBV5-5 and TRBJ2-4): DAGVTQSPTHLIKTRGQQVTLRCSPISGHKSVSWYQQVLGQGPQFIFQYYEKEERGRGNFPDRFSARQFPNYSSELNVNALLLGDSALYLCASSTGLSLSGNIQYFGAGTRLSVL.

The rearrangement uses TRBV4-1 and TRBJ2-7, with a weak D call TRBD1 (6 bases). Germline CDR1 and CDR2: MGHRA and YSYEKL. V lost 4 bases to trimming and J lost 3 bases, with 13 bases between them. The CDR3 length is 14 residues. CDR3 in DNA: TGCGCCAGCAGCCTTGTCCAAGGGGGCTACGAGCAGTACTTC. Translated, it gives CASSLVQGGYEQYF.

In DNA, the CDR3 is TGTGCCAGCAGCCATGACTCCCCCGGGGGAACTGGCTACACCTTC. Amino acid sequence: CASSHDSPGGTGYTF. V is TRBV7-9 and J is TRBJ1-2, with D maybe TRBD1 (5 bases). V was pared by 5 bases and J by 7 bases, with 20 bases between. The CDR3 contains 15 residues. CDR1 SEHNR and CDR2 FQNEAQ come from the germline V gene (reference sequence).

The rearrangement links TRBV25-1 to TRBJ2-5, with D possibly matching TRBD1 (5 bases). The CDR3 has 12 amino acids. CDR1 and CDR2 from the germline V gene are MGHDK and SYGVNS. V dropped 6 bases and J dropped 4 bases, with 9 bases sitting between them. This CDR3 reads CASSRVRETQYF. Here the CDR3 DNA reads TGTGCCAGCAGCAGGGTCAGAGAGACCCAGTACTTC.

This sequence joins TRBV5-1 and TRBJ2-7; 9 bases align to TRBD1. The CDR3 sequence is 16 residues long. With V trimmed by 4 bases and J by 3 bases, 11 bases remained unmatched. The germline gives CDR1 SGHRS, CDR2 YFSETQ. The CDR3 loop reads CASSTGFGTGIYEQYF. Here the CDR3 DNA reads TGCGCCAGCAGCACAGGATTCGGGACAGGGATCTACGAGCAGTACTTC.

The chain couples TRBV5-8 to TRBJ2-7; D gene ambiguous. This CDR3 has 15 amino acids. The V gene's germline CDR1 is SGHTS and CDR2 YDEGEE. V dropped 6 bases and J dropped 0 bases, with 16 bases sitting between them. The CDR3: CASTERGGNSYEQYF. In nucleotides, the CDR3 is TGTGCCAGCACTGAAAGAGGCGGTAACTCCTACGAGCAGTACTTC.

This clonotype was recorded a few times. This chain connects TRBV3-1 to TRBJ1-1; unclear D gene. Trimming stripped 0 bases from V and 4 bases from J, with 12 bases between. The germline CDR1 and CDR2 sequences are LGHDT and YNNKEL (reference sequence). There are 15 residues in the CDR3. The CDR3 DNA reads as TGTGCCAGCAGCCAAGAAGGCGCGGGTCGCACTGAAGCTTTCTTT. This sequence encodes CASSQEGAGRTEAFF.

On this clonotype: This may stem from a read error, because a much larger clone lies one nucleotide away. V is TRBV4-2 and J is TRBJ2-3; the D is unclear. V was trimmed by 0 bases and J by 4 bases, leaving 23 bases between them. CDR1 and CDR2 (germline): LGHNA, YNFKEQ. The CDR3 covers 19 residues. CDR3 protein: CASSQESSRGTVPSDTQYF. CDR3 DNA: TGTGCCAGCAGCCAAGAAAGTAGTCGCGGAACAGTCCCCTCAGATACGCAGTATTTT.